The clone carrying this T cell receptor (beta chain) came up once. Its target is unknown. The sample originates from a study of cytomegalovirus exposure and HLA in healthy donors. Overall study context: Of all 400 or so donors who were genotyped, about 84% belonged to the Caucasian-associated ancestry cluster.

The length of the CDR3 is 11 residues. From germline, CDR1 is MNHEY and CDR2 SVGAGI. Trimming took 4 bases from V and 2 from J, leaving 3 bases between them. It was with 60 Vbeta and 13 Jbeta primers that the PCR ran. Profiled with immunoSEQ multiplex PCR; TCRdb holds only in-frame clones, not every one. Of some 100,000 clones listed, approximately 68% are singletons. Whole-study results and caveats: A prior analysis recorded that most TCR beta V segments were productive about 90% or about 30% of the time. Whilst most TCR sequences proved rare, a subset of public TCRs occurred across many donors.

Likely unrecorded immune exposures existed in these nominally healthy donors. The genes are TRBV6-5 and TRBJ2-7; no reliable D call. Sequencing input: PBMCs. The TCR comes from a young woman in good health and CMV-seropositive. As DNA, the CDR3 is TGTGCCAGCAGTTCAGCCTACGAGCAGTACTTC. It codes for CASSSAYEQYF.